Described below is a single T cell receptor beta chain sequence and its context. The identical CDR3 is also encoded by other nucleotide sequences in the sample. In the original workflow: Cell counts per sample came from amplifying reference gene primers. Data came from immunoSEQ multiplex PCR; TCRdb stores just in-frame clones and leaves some out. V, J and clone size are taken as reported in that table, and D and trimming were inferred from the DNA itself. Among around 140,000 clones, more than 60% were seen once, and the ten largest hold 1.5% to 2.5%. This specimen comes from a study of blood T cell repertoires in COVID-19. Study at large: Spain, Italy and the United States supplied samples that represented acute and convalescent COVID-19.

The germline V gene has CDR1 MNHEY and CDR2 SVGAGI. This CDR3 spans 14 amino acids. V shed 5 bases and J shed 0 bases, with 11 bases lying between them. The genes are TRBV6-5 and TRBJ2-7; D perhaps matches TRBD1 (5 bases). The sequenced sample consisted of peripheral blood. The clonotype comes from a woman in her fifties or sixties with acute or convalescent COVID-19. For the CDR3, the DNA is TGTGCCAGCAGTCGCGACAGAAGCTCCTACGAGCAGTACTTC. This codes for CASSRDRSSYEQYF.